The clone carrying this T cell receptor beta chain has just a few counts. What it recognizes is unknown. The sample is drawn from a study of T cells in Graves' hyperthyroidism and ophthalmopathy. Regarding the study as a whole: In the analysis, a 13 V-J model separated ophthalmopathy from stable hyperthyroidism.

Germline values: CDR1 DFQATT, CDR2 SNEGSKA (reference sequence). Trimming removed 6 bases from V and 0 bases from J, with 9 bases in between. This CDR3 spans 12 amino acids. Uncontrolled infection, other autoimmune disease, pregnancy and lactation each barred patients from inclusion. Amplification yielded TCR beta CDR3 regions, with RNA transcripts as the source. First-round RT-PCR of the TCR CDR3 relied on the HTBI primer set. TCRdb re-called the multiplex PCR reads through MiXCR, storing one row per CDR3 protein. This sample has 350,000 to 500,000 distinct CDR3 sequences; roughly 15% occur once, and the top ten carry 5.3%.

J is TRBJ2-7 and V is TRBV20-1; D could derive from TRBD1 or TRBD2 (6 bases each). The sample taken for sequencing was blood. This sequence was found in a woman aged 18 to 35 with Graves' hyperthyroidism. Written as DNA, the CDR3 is TGCAGTGCGGAGGGGGACTCCTACGAGCAGTACTTC. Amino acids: CSAEGDSYEQYF.